What follows are 29 T cell receptor beta chains derived from one specimen sequenced in a study of response to subunit inactivated influenza vaccine. TCRdb called the RT-PCR reads again in MiXCR, with one record for every CDR3 protein. The sample contains approximately 500,000 distinct CDR3 sequences, around 25% of which appear only once. The same data also went into a second study, on T cells expressing NK-cell markers. That study adds: With UMIs, 5'RACE template switching was used to make TCR beta cDNA.

This specimen was CD4+ T cells sorted from PBMCs, taken about 11 days after vaccination. These receptors all stem from a man between 50 and 59 years old who received an inactivated influenza vaccine.

The gene calls are TRBV5-1 and TRBJ2-7; TRBD1 matches 10 bases. Trimming at V came to 2 bases and at J to 4 bases, leaving 3 bases not matched to a gene. The CDR3 has 14 residues. CDR1 and CDR2 from the germline V gene are SGHRS and YFSETQ. The CDR3 sequence is CASSFGTGEYEQYF. CDR3 nucleotides: TGCGCCAGCAGCTTCGGGACAGGGGAATACGAGCAGTACTTC.

The chain couples TRBV6-1 to TRBJ1-5, with TRBD1 as a possible D gene (5 bases). The CDR3 runs to 13 residues. Germline assignment: CDR1 MNHNS and CDR2 SASEGT. V lost 6 bases and J 4 bases, leaving 10 bases between the germline ends. CDR3 region: CASRTGVNQPQHF. DNA for the CDR3: TGTGCCAGCAGGACGGGGGTAAATCAGCCCCAGCATTTT.

The gene calls are TRBV18 and TRBJ2-6; D gene uncertain. Germline V CDR1 and CDR2: KGHSH, LQKENI. CDR3 length: 16 amino acids. Trimming left V 4 bases short and J 0 bases short, with 10 bases between. CDR3 sequence (DNA): TGTGCCAGCTCACGAGCCGGGTCCTCTGGGGCCAACGTCCTGACTTTC. Its translation: CASSRAGSSGANVLTF.

This sequence joins TRBV7-2 and TRBJ2-1, with 10 bases fitting TRBD2. The trim removed 1 base at V and 7 bases at J, leaving 4 bases unmatched. The CDR3 covers 15 residues. Germline V gives CDR1 SGHTA, CDR2 FQGNSA. The CDR3 sequence: CASSLGTSGGNEQFF. CDR3 DNA sequence: TGTGCCAGCAGCTTAGGGACTAGCGGTGGGAATGAGCAGTTCTTC.

V gene TRBV29-1 combines with J gene TRBJ2-3; D could derive from TRBD1 or TRBD2 (6 bases each). This CDR3 comprises 14 residues. V lost 7 bases to trimming and J lost 7 bases, with 21 bases between them. Germline values: CDR1 SQVTM, CDR2 ANQGSEA. The CDR3 protein is CSGWGARGRNTQYF. The CDR3 region has the DNA TGCAGCGGATGGGGGGCGAGAGGAAGAAATACGCAGTATTTT.

The V gene is TRBV7-9, the J gene TRBJ1-5; D is perhaps TRBD1 (5 bases). The CDR3 runs 14 residues. Trimming left V 3 bases short and J 5 bases short, with 11 bases between. Germline V gene data show CDR1 as SEHNR and CDR2 as FQNEAQ (reference sequence). As DNA, the CDR3 is TGTGCCAGCAGCTTCTCAGGGAACGATCAGCCCCAGCATTTT. It encodes CASSFSGNDQPQHF.

There are a few counts of this clonotype. This chain joins TRBV4-1 and TRBJ2-3; tentatively, D is TRBD1 (5 bases). V was shortened by 1 base and J by 2 bases, with 10 bases between the two germline ends. This CDR3 spans 15 amino acids. CDR1 is MGHRA and CDR2 is YSYEKL in the germline V gene. Here the CDR3 reads CASSQGRQNTDTQYF. CDR3 sequence (DNA): TGCGCCAGCAGCCAAGGGAGACAGAACACAGATACGCAGTATTTT.

This clonotype has a single count. The chain recombines TRBV9 with TRBJ2-3, with TRBD2 matching 12 bases. V dropped 3 bases and J dropped 2; count of bases not matched to a gene: 4. Per the germline V gene, CDR1 is SGDLS and CDR2 is YYNGEE. The CDR3 contains 16 residues. CDR3 protein: CASSDLAGGITDTQYF. CDR3 DNA sequence: TGTGCCAGCAGCGACCTAGCGGGAGGGATCACAGATACGCAGTATTTT.

There are a few counts of this clonotype. The chain employs TRBV4-3 and TRBJ2-3, with D uncertain. The V gene's germline CDR1 is LGHNA and CDR2 YSLEER. This CDR3 contains 12 residues. The germline V and J ends were trimmed by 8 bases and 1 base, with 7 bases remaining between them. The CDR3 is CASPMGTDTQYF. The DNA of the CDR3 is TGCGCCAGCCCGATGGGCACAGATACGCAGTATTTT.

The rearrangement links TRBV11-2 to TRBJ2-5, with TRBD2 matching 10 bases. In germline, CDR1 is SGHAT, CDR2 FQNNGV. The J segment lost 1 base and the V segment lost 5 bases, leaving 13 bases of the junction unmatched. The CDR3 is 18 residues long. CDR3 in DNA: TGTGCCAGCAGCCCGACTAGCGGGTGGGGCCGATTCCAAGAGACCCAGTACTTC. This translates into CASSPTSGWGRFQETQYF.

This rearrangement joins TRBV20-1 to TRBJ2-7; D call uncertain. This CDR3 region has 11 residues. Looked up from germline, CDR1 is DFQATT and CDR2 is SNEGSKA (reference sequence). V was clipped by 6 bases and J by 6 bases, with 12 bases between them. The CDR3 region is CSALGPGEQYF. The CDR3 nucleotides are TGCAGTGCCCTTGGACCCGGCGAGCAGTACTTC.

The J gene is TRBJ2-1, the V gene TRBV20-1, with D maybe TRBD2 (6 bases). The ends were cut back, 0 bases at V and 0 bases at J, with 12 bases in the middle. The germline gives CDR1 DFQATT, CDR2 SNEGSKA (reference sequence). This CDR3 is built from 16 residues. The CDR3 reads CSAREGGANSYNEQFF. CDR3 DNA sequence: TGCAGTGCTAGAGAGGGCGGGGCCAACTCCTACAATGAGCAGTTCTTC.

This clonotype has a handful of counts. The chain carries TRBV9 and TRBJ2-3; TRBD2 agrees at 12 bases. V was clipped by 4 bases and J by 6 bases; unmatched bases: 9. The CDR3 contains 16 residues. Germline V gives CDR1 SGDLS, CDR2 YYNGEE. CDR3 residues: CASSPFRTSGVDTQYF. Here the CDR3 DNA reads TGTGCCAGCAGCCCTTTTCGGACTAGCGGGGTGGATACGCAGTATTTT.

The sample holds many counts of this clonotype. In nucleotides, the CDR3 is TGTGCCAGCAGCCGCTTCCGGGGAGAGGAGGAGCAGTTCTTC. Its translation is CASSRFRGEEEQFF. The rearrangement uses TRBV3-1 and TRBJ2-1; maybe TRBD2 (5 bases). CDR1 and CDR2 (germline): LGHDT, YNNKEL (reference sequence). CDR3 length equals 14 residues. The germline V and J ends were trimmed by 4 bases and 10 bases, with 17 bases remaining between them.

V usage is TRBV7-8 and J usage is TRBJ2-1, with D possibly TRBD2 on 6 matching bases. Germline CDR1 SGHVS, CDR2 FQNEAQ. V lost 5 bases and J lost 6, with 23 bases in between. The CDR3 covers 17 residues. CDR3 region: CASSPRRLEPGRNEQFF. The CDR3 DNA sequence: TGTGCCAGCAGCCCGAGAAGACTAGAACCGGGTCGCAATGAGCAGTTCTTC.

The chain couples TRBV29-1 to TRBJ2-3; 11 positions match TRBD2. This CDR3 spans 15 amino acids. The trim removed 2 bases at V and 6 bases at J, leaving 7 bases unmatched. Germline lookup yields CDR1 SQVTM and CDR2 ANQGSEA. The CDR3 nucleotides are TGCAGCGTTGAAATAGCGGGGGGGCTTATGGATACGCAGTATTTT. Translated: CSVEIAGGLMDTQYF.

This clonotype was detected only a few times. V usage is TRBV5-1 and J usage is TRBJ2-7; 7 nucleotides align to TRBD1. The CDR3 consists of 15 residues. In germline, CDR1 is SGHRS, CDR2 YFSETQ. V lost 4 bases and J lost 4; bases outside the gene matches: 11. CDR3 DNA sequence: TGCGCCAGCAGCACGCCGGGACAGCAGACGTACGAGCAGTACTTC. It specifies CASSTPGQQTYEQYF.

The sample holds a few counts of this clonotype. The chain combines TRBV6-2 or TRBV6-3 with TRBJ2-3; maybe TRBD1 (6 bases). The germline V gene has CDR1 MNHEY and CDR2 SVGEGT. This CDR3 comprises 14 residues. V was shortened by 4 bases and J by 8 bases, with 16 bases between the two germline ends. The CDR3 loop reads CASSFQGRGSTQYF. The CDR3 DNA reads TGTGCCAGCAGTTTTCAGGGGCGAGGAAGTACGCAGTATTTT.

The chain recombines TRBV29-1 with TRBJ1-1, with 7 bases that match TRBD1. V shed 3 bases and J 4 bases; nucleotides not matched to a gene: 5. Per germline, CDR1 SQVTM and CDR2 ANQGSEA. This CDR3 is built from 13 residues. The CDR3 DNA reads as TGCAGCGTTGATTATGGGACAGTCACTGAAGCTTTCTTT. As protein: CSVDYGTVTEAFF.

The chain has TRBV5-1 and TRBJ2-1; 11 bases line up with TRBD2. V was clipped by 4 bases and J by 4 bases; unmatched bases: 4. The CDR3 runs to 15 residues. Looked up from germline, CDR1 is SGHRS and CDR2 is YFSETQ. The CDR3 is CASSETSGVYNEQFF. The CDR3, as DNA: TGCGCCAGCAGCGAGACTAGCGGGGTTTACAATGAGCAGTTCTTC.

The chain recombines TRBV7-8 with TRBJ2-5; 8 positions match TRBD2. With 1 base clipped from V and 5 bases from J, the junction kept 9 bases outside the gene matches. Germline CDR1 SGHVS, CDR2 FQNEAQ. The CDR3 sequence is 16 residues long. CDR3 nucleotides: TGTGCCAGCAGCTTAGATAGCGGGATGTTCGGTGAGACCCAGTACTTC. Translating gives CASSLDSGMFGETQYF.

V and J are TRBV5-6 and TRBJ2-3; 8 bases are a match to TRBD2. This CDR3 spans 16 amino acids. The V segment lost 2 bases and the J segment 2 bases; nucleotides outside the gene matches: 7. Germline CDR1 is SGHDT and CDR2 is YYEEEE. CDR3 nucleotides: TGTGCCAGCAGCTTTACCCCGACTAGCGCCACAGATACGCAGTATTTT. It codes for CASSFTPTSATDTQYF.

In this sample, this clonotype is medium-sized. This chain connects TRBV7-2 to TRBJ2-3, with D maybe TRBD1 (7 bases). Trimming removed 6 bases from V and 2 bases from J, with 15 bases in between. CDR3 length: 15 residues. Germline V gives CDR1 SGHTA, CDR2 FQGNSA. The CDR3 bases are TGTGCCAGCAGATCCACAGGGGAGGTCACAGATACGCAGTATTTT. Its translation is CASRSTGEVTDTQYF. Combining the CDR3 with reference TRBV7-2 and TRBJ2-3 gives the whole variable domain GAGVSQSPSNKVTEKGKDVELRCDPISGHTALYWYRQSLGQGLEFLIYFQGNSAPDKSGLPSDRFSAERTGGSVSTLTIQRTQQEDSAVYLCASRSTGEVTDTQYFGPGTRLTVL.

V and J are TRBV5-1 and TRBJ2-7; weak D call: TRBD1 (6 bases). CDR3 length: 14 residues. The germline V gene encodes CDR1 SGHRS and CDR2 YFSETQ. Trimming took off 4 bases at V and 3 bases at J, with 14 bases between the two ends. The CDR3 bases are TGCGCCAGCAGCAACGGACAGTACCTCTACGAGCAGTACTTC. Translated: CASSNGQYLYEQYF.

The J gene is TRBJ2-2, the V gene TRBV28, with 13 bases fitting TRBD2. The CDR3 is 19 residues long. CDR1 MDHEN and CDR2 SYDVKM come from the germline V gene. V lost 2 bases to trimming and J lost 4 bases; unmatched junction nucleotides: 10. The CDR3 DNA reads TGTGCCAGCAGTTTACCCCCGGGACTAGCGGGAAAAGTCACCGGGGAGCTGTTTTTT. Translation: CASSLPPGLAGKVTGELFF. Looking up the rest from reference TRBV28 and TRBJ2-2 gives the full variable domain: DVKVTQSSRYLVKRTGEKVFLECVQDMDHENMFWYRQDPGLGLRLIYFSYDVKMKEKGDIPEGYSVSREKKERFSLILESASTNQTSMYLCASSLPPGLAGKVTGELFFGEGSRLTVL.

This clonotype showed up just a few times. The rearrangement joins TRBV2 to TRBJ2-7, with TRBD1 matching over 7 bases. Per germline, CDR1 SNHLY and CDR2 FYNNEI. J gave up 4 bases and V 7 bases, and 10 bases lay outside the gene matches. CDR3 length: 14 amino acids. The CDR3 region is CASKRGQGEYEQYF. The CDR3 bases are TGTGCCAGCAAGCGAGGGCAGGGGGAATACGAGCAGTACTTC.

This clonotype was recorded at least ten times. The CDR3 DNA reads as TGTGCCAGCAGTTTAGTGGGAGGGCCGCCCGGGGAGCTGTTTTTT. Its protein is CASSLVGGPPGELFF. The genes are TRBV12-3 or TRBV12-4 and TRBJ2-2, with 7 bases identical to TRBD2. The length of the CDR3 is 15 residues. V lost 1 base and J lost 6; bases outside the gene matches: 5.

This clonotype was observed at least ten times. The rearrangement joins TRBV12-3 or TRBV12-4 to TRBJ2-1; weak D call: TRBD2 (5 bases). The CDR3 is 14 amino acids. V was clipped by 3 bases and J by 8 bases, with 14 bases between them. In DNA, the CDR3 is TGTGCCAGCAGTTTGTCAAGACGGGATCATGAGCAGTTCTTC. It translates to CASSLSRRDHEQFF.

This clonotype was counted a few times. This chain uses TRBV27 with TRBJ2-5; 8 positions agree with TRBD1. In germline, CDR1 is MNHEY, CDR2 SMNVEV (reference sequence). V was clipped by 5 bases and J by 4 bases; unmatched bases: 9. The CDR3 covers 15 residues. The CDR3 region has the DNA TGTGCCAGCAGTACGAACCCGGGACAGGCAGAGACCCAGTACTTC. Protein sequence: CASSTNPGQAETQYF.